Each of the 9 T cell receptor beta chains below was sequenced from the same sample in a study of radiotherapy plus CTLA-4 blockade in lung cancer. Some clones are missing from TCRdb's copy, which holds only in-frame ones; the method was immunoSEQ multiplex PCR. The table has roughly 30,000 clones, about four fifths seen once; the top ten hold less than 25%. The sequencing here drew on peripheral blood, taken from a patient treated with radiotherapy plus ipilimumab. These receptors were taken from a human donor with non-small cell lung cancer that progressed on radiotherapy plus ipilimumab.

J is TRBJ2-1 and V is TRBV7-2; D possibly corresponds to TRBD2 (6 bases). This CDR3 comprises 16 residues. Between the trimmed V and J ends, which lost 1 base and 3 bases, there was a span of 13 bases. The V gene's germline CDR1 is SGHTA and CDR2 FQGNSA. CDR3 sequence reads: CASSLGGASGYNEQFF. In DNA, the CDR3 is TGTGCCAGCAGCTTAGGCGGGGCCTCCGGCTACAATGAGCAGTTCTTC.

V and J are TRBV6-5 and TRBJ1-2; a weak D match, TRBD1 (6 bases). The length of the CDR3 is 15 residues. The germline gives CDR1 MNHEY, CDR2 SVGAGI. Trimming shortened V by 6 bases and J by 4 bases, and 18 bases separated the two germline ends. CDR3 DNA: TGTGCCAGCAGCCCCCCGGGGGCCCAAGGCTATGGCTACACCTTC. It translates to CASSPPGAQGYGYTF.

The chain carries TRBV30 and TRBJ2-7; perhaps TRBD2 as D (6 bases). Trimming shortened V by 3 bases and J by 6 bases, and 18 bases separated the two germline ends. CDR3 length equals 14 residues. Per germline, CDR1 GTSNPN and CDR2 SVGIG (reference sequence). The CDR3 DNA reads as TGTGCCTGGAGAAGATGGGGGGTCCAGGGCGAGCAGTACTTC. Its translation: CAWRRWGVQGEQYF.

CDR3 DNA sequence: TGTGCCAGCAGATTGACAGTGAACACTGAAGCTTTCTTT. It yields the protein CASRLTVNTEAFF. The rearrangement links TRBV6-5 to TRBJ1-1; weak D call: TRBD1 (5 bases). In germline, CDR1 is MNHEY, CDR2 SVGAGI. V lost 6 bases and J lost 0, with 8 bases in between. CDR3 length equals 13 residues.

The genes are TRBV5-4 and TRBJ1-2; D may be TRBD1 (6 bases). The CDR3 extends over 14 amino acids. V was trimmed by 2 bases and J by 4 bases, leaving 12 bases between them. Germline values: CDR1 SGHNT, CDR2 YYREEE (reference sequence). The CDR3 coding sequence is TGTGCCAGCAGCTTTTTCGGGGGCGCCTATGGCTACACCTTC. It encodes CASSFFGGAYGYTF.

The chain joins TRBV5-4 to TRBJ1-1, with 8 bases aligning to TRBD1. This CDR3 has 14 residues. Germline V lookup: CDR1 SGHNT, CDR2 YYREEE (reference sequence). With 5 bases clipped from V and 4 bases from J, the junction kept 7 bases outside the gene matches. CDR3 DNA: TGTGCCAGCAGTTTCGACAGGGGTAGCACTGAAGCTTTCTTT. It codes for CASSFDRGSTEAFF.

This clone was detected only once. The rearrangement links TRBV11-2 to TRBJ2-5; D may correspond to TRBD1 or TRBD2 (6 bases each). Trimming stripped 7 bases from V and 7 bases from J, with 25 bases between. Germline CDR1 is SGHAT and CDR2 is FQNNGV. The CDR3 totals 16 residues. CDR3 bases: TGTGCCAGCACCTCGAGGGGGGCCACGGCTGGGGGGACCCAGTACTTC. It yields the protein CASTSRGATAGGTQYF.

This clone is classed as medium-sized (0.01 to 0.1%). The genes are TRBV16 and TRBJ1-2; TRBD1 matches at 7 bases. Germline-derived CDR1 and CDR2 are KGHSY and FQNENV. The CDR3 sequence is 14 residues long. With V trimmed by 0 bases and J by 5 bases, 3 bases remained unmatched. CDR3 sequence (DNA): TGTGCCAGCAGCCAATCTGGGACAGTTTATGGCTACACCTTC. It yields the protein CASSQSGTVYGYTF.

This sequence joins TRBV27 and TRBJ2-7; D perhaps matches TRBD1 (7 bases). CDR3 length: 16 residues. Germline values: CDR1 MNHEY, CDR2 SMNVEV (reference sequence). V lost 0 bases and J lost 2, with 14 bases in between. The CDR3: CASSLSEGAQTYEQYF. CDR3 bases: TGTGCCAGCAGTTTATCGGAGGGGGCTCAAACCTACGAGCAGTACTTC.